The present TCR beta chain was sequenced within a study of human T cells and chemical hapten exposure. As for the study in general: Patch tests applied 0.01% DPC to the upper back, read at 6 days.

Only a few counts were recorded for this clonotype. TCRdb reprocessed the RACE reads with MiXCR, giving one entry per CDR3 protein. This table has 350,000 to 450,000 distinct CDR3 sequences, roughly 5.3% appearing once. This CDR3 contains 12 residues. V was shortened by 0 bases and J by 6 bases, with 3 bases between the two germline ends. The time point denotes: pre-sensitization, week 0. The treatment is: therapeutic diphenylcyclopropenone sensitization with weekly scalp DPC. The sequence was obtained from a woman in her forties or fifties with alopecia areata. Some clones in this sample may be carry-over from other donors' samples. This rearrangement joins TRBV12-3 or TRBV12-4 to TRBJ2-1; D unresolved. The source material was whole blood, sampled in connection with sensitization to the hapten diphenylcyclopropenone (DPC). The CDR3 sequence is CASSLALNEQFF. The CDR3 region has the DNA TGTGCCAGCAGTTTAGCCCTCAATGAGCAGTTCTTC.